This TCR beta chain was identified during a study of T cells in tuberculosis. This CDR3 has 18 residues. The germline gives CDR1 MNHNS, CDR2 SASEGT. V was trimmed by 0 bases and J by 2 bases, leaving 17 bases between them. This clone was observed once. Produced via immunoSEQ multiplex PCR; TCRdb's table is partial and in-frame only. The repertoire includes 20,000 to 25,000 clones, about 95% of them detected once, and approximately 8.5% sits in the top ten. This TCR was recovered from a donor aged 10-30 years with latent tuberculosis or without tuberculosis infection. Sequenced sample: PBMCs. The chain uses TRBV6-1 and TRBJ2-4; a possible D gene is TRBD1 (6 bases). CDR3 amino acids: CASSEARSPTGTKNIQYF. CDR3 DNA sequence: TGTGCCAGCAGTGAAGCGCGGTCCCCCACAGGGACCAAAAACATTCAGTACTTC.